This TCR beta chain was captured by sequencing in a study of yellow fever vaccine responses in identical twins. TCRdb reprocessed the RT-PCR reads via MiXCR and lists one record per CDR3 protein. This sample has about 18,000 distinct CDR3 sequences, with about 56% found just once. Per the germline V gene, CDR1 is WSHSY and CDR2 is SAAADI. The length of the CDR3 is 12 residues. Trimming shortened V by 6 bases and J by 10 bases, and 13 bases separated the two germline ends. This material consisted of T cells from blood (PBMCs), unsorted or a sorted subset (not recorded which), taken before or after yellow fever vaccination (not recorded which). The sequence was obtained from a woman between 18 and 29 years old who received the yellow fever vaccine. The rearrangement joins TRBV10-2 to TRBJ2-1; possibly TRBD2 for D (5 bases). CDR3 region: CASRALAQEQFF. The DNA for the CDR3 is TGCGCCAGCAGAGCTCTAGCTCAGGAGCAGTTCTTC.